This TCR beta chain was observed in a study of T-cell memory formation after mild COVID-19. Details on this clonotype: The antigen is undetermined.

CDR1 is KGHSH and CDR2 is LQKENI in the germline V gene. This CDR3 contains 15 residues. V lost 3 bases and J lost 1, with 12 bases in between. Constant-segment-primed 5'RACE gave TCR alpha and TCR beta cDNA libraries with sample barcodes and UMIs. TCRdb independently ran MiXCR on the 5' RACE reads; one entry per CDR3 protein. This table has a few hundred thousand distinct CDR3 sequences, roughly 15% appearing once. Study conclusions and caveats: Shrinking CD4+ clones were chiefly CM and EM; CD8+ ones were chiefly EMRA. From day 15 to 85, contracting clones were balanced between CD4 and CD8, whereas later expanders leaned toward CD4+. Confirmation was lacking for SARS-CoV-2 specificity of second-wave clones that peaked on day 37.

The sequence came from a man aged 18 to 29 who had mild COVID-19 (a few samples of this study predate the infection). Cell type and time point are not known. J is TRBJ1-2 and V is TRBV18; no reliable D call. Sequencing was performed on PBMCs or a T cell subset sorted from them (not recorded which). CDR3 residues: CASSPLDTFNYGYTF. CDR3 bases: TGTGCCAGCTCACCTCTAGACACCTTTAACTATGGCTACACCTTC.